This T cell receptor (beta chain) was retrieved from a study of blood T cell repertoires in COVID-19. The overall study: Sites in the United States, Italy and Spain provided acute and convalescent COVID-19 samples. Nucleic acid was either cDNA or gDNA, and it came from T cells, B-cell-depleted T cells, or PBMCs.

The CDR3 length is 14 residues. V dropped 3 bases and J dropped 5; count of bases not matched to a gene: 4. CDR1 is SGHNT, CDR2 YYREEE, per germline (reference sequence). As originally analysed: Nucleated cell number was recorded as an estimate derived from reference gene primer amplification. Some clones are missing from TCRdb's copy, which holds only in-frame ones; the method was immunoSEQ multiplex PCR. From that table come the V and J calls and clone size; the DNA was used to work out D and trimming. The sample includes roughly 120,000 clones, about nine tenths of them seen just once. This TCR was recovered from a man between 65 and 85 years old who had recovered from COVID-19. Source material: peripheral blood. This rearrangement joins TRBV5-4 to TRBJ2-3; TRBD1 matches 9 bases. CDR3 in amino acids: CASSWGQGGDTQYF. CDR3 DNA: TGTGCCAGCAGCTGGGGACAGGGCGGAGATACGCAGTATTTT.